The T cell receptor beta chain under discussion was sequenced for a study of T cells in Graves' hyperthyroidism and ophthalmopathy. For Graves' hyperthyroidism to be stable, ophthalmopathy could not progress within 18 months. The CDR3 regions of TCR beta were amplified from RNA transcripts. When the TCR CDR3 underwent first-round RT-PCR, the HTBI primer set was used. One entry per CDR3 protein, called by TCRdb with MiXCR from the multiplex PCR reads. The sample holds 450,000 to 600,000 distinct CDR3 sequences, around 15% seen once. Of note for this clonotype: Its specificity is not known.

Regarding the study as a whole: Before onset, by a median of around six months, the model predicted ophthalmopathy. Within blood appeared most thyroid clonotypes that had expanded above 0.001. By a 13 V-J model, ophthalmopathy was set apart from stable hyperthyroidism.

The TCR comes from a woman aged 40 to 49 with Graves' hyperthyroidism. The sequencing sample was made of blood.

This CDR3 is CASRRLAGDGEQYF. DNA of the CDR3: TGTGCCAGCAGAAGGCTAGCGGGAGACGGCGAGCAGTACTTC. The V gene is TRBV27, the J gene TRBJ2-7; 10 bases agree with TRBD2. This CDR3 region has 14 residues. Germline values: CDR1 MNHEY, CDR2 SMNVEV (reference sequence). V shed 6 bases, J shed 6 bases, and the junction held 8 bases outside the gene matches.